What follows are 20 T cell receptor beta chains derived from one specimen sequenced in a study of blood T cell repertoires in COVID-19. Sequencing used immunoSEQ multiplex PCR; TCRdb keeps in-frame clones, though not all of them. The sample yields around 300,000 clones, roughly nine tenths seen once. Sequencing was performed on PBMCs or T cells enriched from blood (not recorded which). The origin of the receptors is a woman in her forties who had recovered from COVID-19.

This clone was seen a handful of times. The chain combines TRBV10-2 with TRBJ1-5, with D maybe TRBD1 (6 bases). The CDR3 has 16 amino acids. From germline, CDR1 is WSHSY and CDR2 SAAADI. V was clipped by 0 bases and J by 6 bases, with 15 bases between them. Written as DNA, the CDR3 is TGCGCCAGCAGTGAGTCGACGGGGGAGGGGGGTCAGCCCCAGCATTTT. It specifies CASSESTGEGGQPQHF.

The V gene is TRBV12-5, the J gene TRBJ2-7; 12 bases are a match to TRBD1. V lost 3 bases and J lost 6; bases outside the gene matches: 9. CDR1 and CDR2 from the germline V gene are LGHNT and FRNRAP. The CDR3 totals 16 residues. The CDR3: CASGFEGGTGGFEQYF. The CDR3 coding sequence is TGTGCTAGTGGTTTTGAAGGGGGGACAGGGGGCTTCGAGCAGTACTTC.

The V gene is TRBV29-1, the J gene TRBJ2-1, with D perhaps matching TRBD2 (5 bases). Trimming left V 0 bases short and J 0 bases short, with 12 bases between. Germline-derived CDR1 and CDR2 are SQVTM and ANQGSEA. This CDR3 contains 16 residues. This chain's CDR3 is CSVEDSTAVSYNEQFF. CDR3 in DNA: TGCAGCGTTGAAGATTCAACAGCGGTCTCCTACAATGAGCAGTTCTTC.

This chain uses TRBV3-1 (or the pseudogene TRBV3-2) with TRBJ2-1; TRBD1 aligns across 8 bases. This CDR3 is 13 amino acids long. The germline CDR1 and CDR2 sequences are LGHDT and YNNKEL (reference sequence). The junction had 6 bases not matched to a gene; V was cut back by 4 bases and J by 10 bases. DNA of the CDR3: TGTGCCAGCAGCCTTCAGGGGGCCGAAGAGCAGTTCTTC. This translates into CASSLQGAEEQFF.

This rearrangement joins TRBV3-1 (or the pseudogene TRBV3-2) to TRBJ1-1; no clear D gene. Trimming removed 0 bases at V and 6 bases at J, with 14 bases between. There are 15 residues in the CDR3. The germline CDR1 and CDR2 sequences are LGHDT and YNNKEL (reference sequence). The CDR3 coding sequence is TGTGCCAGCAGCCAAGAGGGCAGGATTCCCCCTGAAGCTTTCTTT. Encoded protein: CASSQEGRIPPEAFF.

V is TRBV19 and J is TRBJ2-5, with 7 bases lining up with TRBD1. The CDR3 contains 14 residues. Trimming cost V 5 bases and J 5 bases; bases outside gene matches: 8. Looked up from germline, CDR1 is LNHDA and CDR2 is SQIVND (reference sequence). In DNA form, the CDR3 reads TGTGCCAGTAGTTCCCAGACAGGGTGGGAGACCCAGTACTTC. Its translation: CASSSQTGWETQYF.

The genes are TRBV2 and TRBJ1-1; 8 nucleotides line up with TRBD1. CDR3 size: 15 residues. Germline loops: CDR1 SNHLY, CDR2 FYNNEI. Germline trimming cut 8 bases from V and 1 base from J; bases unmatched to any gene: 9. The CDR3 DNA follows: TGTGCCAGCGGGACAGGCTTCATGGGGAACACTGAAGCTTTCTTT. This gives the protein CASGTGFMGNTEAFF.

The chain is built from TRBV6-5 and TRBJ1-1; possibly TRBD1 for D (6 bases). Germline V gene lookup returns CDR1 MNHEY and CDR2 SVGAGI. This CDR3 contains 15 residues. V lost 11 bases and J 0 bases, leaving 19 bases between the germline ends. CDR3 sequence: CASKISGQMNTEAFF. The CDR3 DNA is TGTGCCTCCAAAATTTCGGGACAAATGAACACTGAAGCTTTCTTT.

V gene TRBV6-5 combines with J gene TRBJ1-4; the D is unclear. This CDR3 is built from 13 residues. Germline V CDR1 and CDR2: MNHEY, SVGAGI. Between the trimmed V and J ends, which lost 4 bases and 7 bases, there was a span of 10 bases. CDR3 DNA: TGTGCCAGCAGTTCCCGACATAGTGAAAAACTGTTTTTT. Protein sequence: CASSSRHSEKLFF.

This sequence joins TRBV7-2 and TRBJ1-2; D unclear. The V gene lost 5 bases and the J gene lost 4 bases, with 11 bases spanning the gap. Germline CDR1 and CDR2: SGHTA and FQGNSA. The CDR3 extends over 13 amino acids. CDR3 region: CASSPSVPYGYTF. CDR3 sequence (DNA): TGTGCCAGCAGCCCGAGCGTACCCTATGGCTACACCTTC.

CDR3 bases: TGTGCCTGGAGCGAGACAGGGGCCGAGACCCAGTACTTC. Its translation is CAWSETGAETQYF. The chain combines TRBV30 with TRBJ2-5; 8 bases line up with TRBD1. V shed 3 bases and J 5 bases; nucleotides not matched to a gene: 5. This CDR3 contains 13 residues. Germline CDR1 reads GTSNPN; CDR2 reads SVGIG (reference sequence).

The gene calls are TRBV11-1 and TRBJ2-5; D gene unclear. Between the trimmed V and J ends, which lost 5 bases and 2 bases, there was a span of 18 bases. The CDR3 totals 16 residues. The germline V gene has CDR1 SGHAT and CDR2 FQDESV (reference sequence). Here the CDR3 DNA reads TGTGCCAGCAGCCGTGGCAACGCGGTCCTACAAGAGACCCAGTACTTC. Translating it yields CASSRGNAVLQETQYF.

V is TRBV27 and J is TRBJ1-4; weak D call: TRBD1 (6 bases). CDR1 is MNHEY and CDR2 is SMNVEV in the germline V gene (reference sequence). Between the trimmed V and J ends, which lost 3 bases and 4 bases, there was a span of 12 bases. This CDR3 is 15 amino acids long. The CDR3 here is CASSLSGQFNEKLFF. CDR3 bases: TGTGCCAGCAGTTTGTCAGGACAGTTTAATGAAAAACTGTTTTTT.

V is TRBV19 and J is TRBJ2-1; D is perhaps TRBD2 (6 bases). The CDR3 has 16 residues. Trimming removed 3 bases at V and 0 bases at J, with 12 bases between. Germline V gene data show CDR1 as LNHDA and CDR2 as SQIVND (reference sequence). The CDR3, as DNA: TGTGCCAGTAGTATTCTAGCGATCAGCTCCTACAATGAGCAGTTCTTC. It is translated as CASSILAISSYNEQFF. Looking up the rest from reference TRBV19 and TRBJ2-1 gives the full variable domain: DGGITQSPKYLFRKEGQNVTLSCEQNLNHDAMYWYRQDPGQGLRLIYYSQIVNDFQKGDIAEGYSVSREKKESFPLTVTSAQKNPTAFYLCASSILAISSYNEQFFGPGTRLTVL.

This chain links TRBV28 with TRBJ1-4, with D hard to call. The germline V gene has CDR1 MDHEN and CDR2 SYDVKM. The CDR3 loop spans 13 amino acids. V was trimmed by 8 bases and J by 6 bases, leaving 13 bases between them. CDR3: CASGSGSDEKLFF. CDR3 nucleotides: TGTGCCAGCGGGTCAGGCTCGGATGAAAAACTGTTTTTT. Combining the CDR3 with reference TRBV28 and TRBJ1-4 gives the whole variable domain DVKVTQSSRYLVKRTGEKVFLECVQDMDHENMFWYRQDPGLGLRLIYFSYDVKMKEKGDIPEGYSVSREKKERFSLILESASTNQTSMYLCASGSGSDEKLFFGSGTQLSVL.

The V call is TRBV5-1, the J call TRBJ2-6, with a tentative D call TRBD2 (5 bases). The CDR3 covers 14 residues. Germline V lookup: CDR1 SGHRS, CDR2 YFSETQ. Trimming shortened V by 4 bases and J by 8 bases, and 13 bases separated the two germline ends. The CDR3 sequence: CASSTGLSSNVLTF. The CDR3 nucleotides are TGCGCCAGCAGCACTGGACTGTCGTCCAACGTCCTGACTTTC.

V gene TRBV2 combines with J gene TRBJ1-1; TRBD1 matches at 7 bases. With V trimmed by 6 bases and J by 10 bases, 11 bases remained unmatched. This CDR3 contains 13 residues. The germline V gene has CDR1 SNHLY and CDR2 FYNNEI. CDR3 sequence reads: CASRQEGGWRAFF. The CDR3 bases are TGTGCCAGCAGGCAGGAAGGGGGCTGGAGAGCTTTCTTT. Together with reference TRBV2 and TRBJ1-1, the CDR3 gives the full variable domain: EPEVTQTPSHQVTQMGQEVILRCVPISNHLYFYWYRQILGQKVEFLVSFYNNEISEKSEIFDDQFSVERPDGSNFTLKIRSTKLEDSAMYFCASRQEGGWRAFFGQGTRLTVV.

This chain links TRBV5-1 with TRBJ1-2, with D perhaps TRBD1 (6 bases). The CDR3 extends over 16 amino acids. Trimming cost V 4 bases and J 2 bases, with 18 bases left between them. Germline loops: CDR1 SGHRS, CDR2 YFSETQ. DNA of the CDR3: TGCGCCAGCAGCCCCGGGACACCGGTCGTGAACTATGGCTACACCTTC. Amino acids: CASSPGTPVVNYGYTF. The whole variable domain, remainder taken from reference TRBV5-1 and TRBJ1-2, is KAGVTQTPRYLIKTRGQQVTLSCSPISGHRSVSWYQQTPGQGLQFLFEYFSETQRNKGNFPGRFSGRQFSNSRSEMNVSTLELGDSALYLCASSPGTPVVNYGYTFGSGTRLTVV.

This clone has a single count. The CDR3 DNA reads TGTGCCAGTAGTACCCCAGAACAGGCACAAACAGGATCACCCCTCCACTTT. It yields the protein CASSTPEQAQTGSPLHF. The chain has TRBV19 and TRBJ1-6, with D possibly matching TRBD1 (5 bases). The CDR3 has 17 amino acids. Germline V lookup: CDR1 LNHDA, CDR2 SQIVND (reference sequence). V shed 4 bases and J shed 10 bases, with 23 bases lying between them.

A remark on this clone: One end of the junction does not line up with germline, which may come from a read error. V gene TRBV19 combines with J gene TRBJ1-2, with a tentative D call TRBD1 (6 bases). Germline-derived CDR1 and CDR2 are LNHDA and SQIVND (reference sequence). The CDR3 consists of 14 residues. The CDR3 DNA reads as TGTGCCAGTAGTATGTCCGGGAGGGGGAGATTAACGAGTTTC. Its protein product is CASSMSGRGRLTSF.